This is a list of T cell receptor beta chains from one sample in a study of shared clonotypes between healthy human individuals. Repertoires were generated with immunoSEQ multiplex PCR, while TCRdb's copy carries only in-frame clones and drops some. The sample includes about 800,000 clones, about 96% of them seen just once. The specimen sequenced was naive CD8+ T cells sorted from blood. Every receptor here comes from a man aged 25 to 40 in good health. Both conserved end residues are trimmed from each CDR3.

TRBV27 ASSLSVPGTGSAEQY
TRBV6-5 ASSYLAGGNQPQH
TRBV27 ASSLQGDTQY
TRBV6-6 ASSSLLGDRYGYT
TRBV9 ASSTRQDELF
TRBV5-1 ASSLTGLYDGYT
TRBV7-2 ASSLDYEQY
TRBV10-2 ASSDFRGDPYEQY
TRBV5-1 ASSLAIAGERMNEQF
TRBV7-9 ASTPLGSGRAGYEQY
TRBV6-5 ASRLRDRDYYGYT
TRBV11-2 ASSLVGAGVLDTQY
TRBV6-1 ASSDTGLAVTEQY
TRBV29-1 SVNGGALVEDTEAF
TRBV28 ASSPDDTEAF
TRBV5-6 ASTSLADTQY
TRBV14 ASSQHGSGLFKVSNQPQH
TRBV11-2 ASSLEQGAGYNEQF
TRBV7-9 ASSPKDRGDYGYT
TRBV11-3 ASSFYQNTEAF
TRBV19 ASSDRRQNTGELF
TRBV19 ASSAAGNSYEQY
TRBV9 ASSVAWGRSDTQY
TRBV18 ASSPAGDRDETQY
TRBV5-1 ASSSNPPGQGGMD
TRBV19 ASSGQGINTEAF
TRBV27 ASSPSGRGYGYT
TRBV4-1 ASSQIGASEEF
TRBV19 ASSIYSVSYNEQF
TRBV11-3 ASSPTGSGTEAF
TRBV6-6 ASSYSGTGGFEQY
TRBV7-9 ASSSTRFGAGANVLT
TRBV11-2 ASSPRGASGKETQY
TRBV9 ASSVSGGSDTQY
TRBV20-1 SARGGEQF
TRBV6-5 ASSLSDSNEQF
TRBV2 ASSPGSLTWEQY
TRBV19 ASSIGDSSYEQY
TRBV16 ASSTSITGELF
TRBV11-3 ASSQGPNEQF
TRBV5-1 ASSSSMGGAYNEQF
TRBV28 ASSKPGRTNTGELF
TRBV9 ASSDPQREYLGNEQF
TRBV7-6 ASSRELDTQY
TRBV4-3 ASSQDRLPGGTISYEQY
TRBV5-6 ASSPAYYSYEQY
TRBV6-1 ASSDQGLPPYEQY
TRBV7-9 ASSPDGGEKLF
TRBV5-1 ASSLAQGGSDEQY
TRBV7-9 ASSLAQAGPDNEQF
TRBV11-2 ASSLVFNDNEQF
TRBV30 AWSVSGTANYEQY